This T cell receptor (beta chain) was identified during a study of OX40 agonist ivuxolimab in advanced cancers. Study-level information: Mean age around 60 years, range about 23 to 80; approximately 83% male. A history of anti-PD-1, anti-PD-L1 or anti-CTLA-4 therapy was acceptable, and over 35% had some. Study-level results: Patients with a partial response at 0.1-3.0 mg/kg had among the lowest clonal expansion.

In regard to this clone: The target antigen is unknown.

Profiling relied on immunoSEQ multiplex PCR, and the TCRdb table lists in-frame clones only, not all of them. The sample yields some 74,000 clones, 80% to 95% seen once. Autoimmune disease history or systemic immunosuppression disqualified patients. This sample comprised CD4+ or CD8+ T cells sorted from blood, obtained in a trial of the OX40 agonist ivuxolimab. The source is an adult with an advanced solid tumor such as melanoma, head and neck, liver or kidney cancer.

CDR3 nucleotides: TGTGCCTGGAGTGTAACCGGGACGTCGAACACTGAAGCTTTCTTT. Translation: CAWSVTGTSNTEAFF. The chain joins TRBV30 to TRBJ1-1; D perhaps matches TRBD1 (5 bases). Trimming stripped 0 bases from V and 1 base from J, with 12 bases between. This CDR3 is 15 amino acids long. The germline CDR1 and CDR2 sequences are GTSNPN and SVGIG (reference sequence).